This T cell receptor (beta chain) was sequenced in a study of Ad26.COV2.S vaccination and SARS-CoV-2 variants listed by TCRdb under 2021. Describing the broader study: Donors in the vaccine arm were drawn from COV1001, a multicentre, randomized, double-blind, placebo-controlled phase I-IIa trial testing Ad26.COV2.S in healthy adults. TCRbeta repertoire sequencing was used to assess the specificity and breadth of SARS-CoV-2-reactive T cell receptors after Ad26.COV2.S vaccination. Trial participants were randomized into five groups of five: low-dose or high-dose Ad26.COV2.S given once or twice, or placebo on both occasions. Throughout the experiments and outcome assessment, investigators stayed blinded to trial group allocation. A total of 32 samples were included in the TCR-sequenced set, comprising roughly 19 Ad26.COV2.S vaccine recipients, 5 placebo recipients and 8 SARS-CoV-2 convalescent individuals. Ad26.COV2.S was administered intramuscularly at a dose of 5x10^10 or 1x10^11 viral particles, either as one shot or as two shots given 56 days apart.

General study outcomes and caveats: The study lacked the statistical power to compare responses across vaccine doses or regimens. After vaccination, spike-specific CD8+ and CD4+ T cell responses were reported to show substantial breadth. Vaccine and placebo recipients had comparable non-spike TCR breadth, which fits with the vaccine containing only spike. The authors noted that total T cell responses may have been underestimated by the TCR breadth and depth analyses. Compared with placebo recipients, Ad26.COV2.S recipients showed higher spike-specific TCR breadth (P = 0.0014).

TCRbeta CDR3 regions were sequenced with the immunoSEQ Assay. After extraction, genomic DNA underwent amplification by bias-controlled multiplex PCR, followed by high-throughput sequencing. The paper's data handling went like this. Collapsing and filtering of sequences were performed to quantify the absolute abundance of each unique TCRbeta CDR3 region. T cell fraction was estimated by normalization of TCRbeta template counts to usable DNA, with usable DNA being measured through amplification of reference genes present in all nucleated cells. Repertoire TCRs were annotated as SARS-CoV-2-specific when V gene, CDR3 amino acid sequence and J gene were exactly matched to a known reactive TCR set. The reference SARS-CoV-2 TCR set was derived from MIRA and filtered for enrichment in COVID-19-positive ImmuneCODE repertoires, a step that removed public or cross-reactive TCRs. Based on the MIRA antigens, annotated TCRs were further analysed at the level of specific ORF or position within ORF. Depth was the summed frequency of annotated unique rearrangements, while breadth was defined as annotated unique rearrangements over total unique productive rearrangements. Two-sided Wilcoxon rank-sum tests were applied when comparing TCR breadth between groups. In its TCRdb copy, this immuneACCESS table keeps in-frame sequences only and misses some clones. Where compared with another copy, unresolved V genes explain less than half of these, and the others have no known cause. V, J and clone size are those of that table, while D and trimming were read from the DNA. In this sample the table shows about 480,000 clones, 70% to 90% of which occur a single time. In total, the top ten clones hold more than 10% of the sample.

V is shortened by 4 bases, J by 7 bases, and the region joining them spans 13 bases. The CDR3 measures 14 amino acids from cysteine to phenylalanine. The read is trimmed to its CDR3 DNA, 42 bases read in frame from base 1. As encoded in the germline V gene, CDR1 is SNHLY while CDR2 is FYNNEI. This clone was detected only once. Its antigen remains unidentified. No much larger clone is present one base from it, and per-base qualities are unavailable. The meaning of the sample's treatment or condition label: roughly 19 received Ad26.COV2.S at low or high dose, single or two shots; about 5 received placebo; per-sample allocation not given. For vaccine and placebo recipients, the sequenced repertoires came from samples collected on day 63 after the first injection. In Cohort 1b, fewer than 30 adults aged 18-55 years were enrolled at a single site in Boston, USA, between 29 July and 7 August 2020. Ad26.COV2.S was a replication-incompetent adenovirus type 26 vector expressing a prefusion-stabilized SARS-CoV-2 spike protein from the original Wuhan strain.

The receptor was isolated from a person between 18 and 60 years old who received the Ad26.COV2.S COVID-19 vaccine or a placebo. Sample: peripheral blood, taken in a trial of Ad26.COV2.S vaccine versus placebo. The chain is made from TRBV2 and TRBJ2-2, with TRBD1 tentatively as D gene (6 bases match). The CDR3 protein sequence reads: CASSATRGLGELFF. The sequence in DNA is TGTGCCAGCAGTGCAACCAGGGGTCTCGGGGAGCTGTTTTTT.